This TCR beta chain stems from a study of cytomegalovirus exposure and HLA in healthy donors. Study-level points and caveats: A missense variant in DCLRE1C was later tied to TCR beta V- and J-gene trimming.

This PCR relied on a set of 60 Vbeta primers and 13 Jbeta primers. The protocol was immunoSEQ multiplex PCR, while the TCRdb copy is restricted to in-frame clones and leaves out a portion. This sample yields some 190,000 clones, of which roughly 83% are seen a single time; more than 1.5% belongs to the top ten. A word on this clone: Its antigen is not known.

The clonotype originates from a woman between 50 and 59 years old in good health and CMV-seronegative. Material for sequencing was PBMCs.

The CDR3 region has the DNA TGTGCCAGCAGCCCCCGGGACAGAGGAAACAATGAGCAGTTCTTC. It specifies CASSPRDRGNNEQFF. This rearrangement joins TRBV9 to TRBJ2-1; 7 bases agree with TRBD1. The CDR3 extends over 15 amino acids. The V gene's germline CDR1 is SGDLS and CDR2 YYNGEE. V trimming: 4 bases; J trimming: 5 bases; junction bases outside the gene matches: 9.